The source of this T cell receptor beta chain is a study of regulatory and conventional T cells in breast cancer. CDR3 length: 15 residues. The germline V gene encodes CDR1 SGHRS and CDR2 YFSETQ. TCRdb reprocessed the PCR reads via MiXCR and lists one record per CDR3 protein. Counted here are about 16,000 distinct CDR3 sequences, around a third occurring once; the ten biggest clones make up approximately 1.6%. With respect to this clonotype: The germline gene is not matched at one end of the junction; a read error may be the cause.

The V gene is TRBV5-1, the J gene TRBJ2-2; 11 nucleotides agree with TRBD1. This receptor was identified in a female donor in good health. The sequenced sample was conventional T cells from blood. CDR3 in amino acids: CASGLPGQGAGELFF. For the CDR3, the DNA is TGCGCCAGCGGCTTACCGGGACAGGGGGCCGGGGAGCTGTTTTTT. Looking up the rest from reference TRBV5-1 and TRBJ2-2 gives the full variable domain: KAGVTQTPRYLIKTRGQQVTLSCSPISGHRSVSWYQQTPGQGLQFLFEYFSETQRNKGNFPGRFSGRQFSNSRSEMNVSTLELGDSALYLCASGLPGQGAGELFFGEGSRLTVL.